Listed below are T cell receptor beta chains from one sample, sequenced in a study of T cells in tuberculosis. TCRdb keeps only in-frame clones here, not all; method: immunoSEQ multiplex PCR. The sample records more than 35,000 clones, 94% being singletons. This material consisted of PBMCs, taken at tuberculosis diagnosis. These receptors all stem from an adult with tuberculosis. CDR3s include the opening cysteine and the closing phenylalanine or tryptophan. Fields, in order: CDR3 protein, D gene, V gene. The D gene is left open where the match is weak.

CDR3aa: CASSQDGQVDQPQHF; d_gene: .; v_gene: TRBV4-3
CDR3aa: CASSSWDRGSTDTQYF; d_gene: TRBD1; v_gene: TRBV5-1
CDR3aa: CASSDRDRGTYEQFF; d_gene: TRBD1; v_gene: TRBV10-2
CDR3aa: CASSSDRNNYGYTF; d_gene: .; v_gene: TRBV7-2
CDR3aa: CASSREGAYEQYF; d_gene: .; v_gene: TRBV18
CDR3aa: CAWSVGRGARQETQYF; d_gene: .; v_gene: TRBV30
CDR3aa: CASSRRNGAGNTIYF; d_gene: .; v_gene: TRBV18
CDR3aa: CASSFRNTIYF; d_gene: .; v_gene: TRBV5-6
CDR3aa: CASAMGRTTDTQYF; d_gene: .; v_gene: TRBV27
CDR3aa: CASSIVRGEKLFF; d_gene: .; v_gene: TRBV19
CDR3aa: CASSDRGSGNTIYF; d_gene: TRBD1; v_gene: TRBV7-9
CDR3aa: CASSYFGQGASYGYTF; d_gene: TRBD1; v_gene: TRBV6-6